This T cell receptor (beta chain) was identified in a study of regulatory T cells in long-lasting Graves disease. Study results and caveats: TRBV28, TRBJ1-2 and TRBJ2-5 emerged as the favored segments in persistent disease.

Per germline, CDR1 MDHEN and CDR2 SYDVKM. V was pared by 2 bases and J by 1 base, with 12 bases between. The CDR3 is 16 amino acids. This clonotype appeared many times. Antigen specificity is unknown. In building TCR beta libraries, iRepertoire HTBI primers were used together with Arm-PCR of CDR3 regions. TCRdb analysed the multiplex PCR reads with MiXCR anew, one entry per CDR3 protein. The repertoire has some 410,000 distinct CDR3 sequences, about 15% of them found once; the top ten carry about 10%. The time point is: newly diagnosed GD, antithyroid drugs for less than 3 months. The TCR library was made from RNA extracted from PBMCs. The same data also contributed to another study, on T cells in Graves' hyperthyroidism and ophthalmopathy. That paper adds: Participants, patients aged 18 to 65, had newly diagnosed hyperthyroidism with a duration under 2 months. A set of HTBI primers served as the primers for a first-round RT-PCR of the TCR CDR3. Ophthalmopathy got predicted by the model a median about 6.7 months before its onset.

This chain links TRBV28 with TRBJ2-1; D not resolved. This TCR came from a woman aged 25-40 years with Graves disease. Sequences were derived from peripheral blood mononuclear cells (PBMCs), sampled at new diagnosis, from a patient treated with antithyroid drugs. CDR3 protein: CASSLPGVRSYNEQFF. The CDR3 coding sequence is TGTGCCAGCAGTTTACCCGGAGTAAGGTCCTACAATGAGCAGTTCTTC. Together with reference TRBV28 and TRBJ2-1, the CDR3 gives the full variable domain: DVKVTQSSRYLVKRTGEKVFLECVQDMDHENMFWYRQDPGLGLRLIYFSYDVKMKEKGDIPEGYSVSREKKERFSLILESASTNQTSMYLCASSLPGVRSYNEQFFGPGTRLTVL.